This record covers a single T cell receptor beta chain. This entry is derived from a study of cytomegalovirus exposure and HLA in healthy donors. The CDR3 extends over 15 amino acids. Trimming took off 4 bases at V and 2 bases at J, with 15 bases between the two ends. CDR1 and CDR2 (germline): MDHEN, SYDVKM. Both 60 Vbeta primers and 13 Jbeta primers went into the PCR. Repertoires were generated with immunoSEQ multiplex PCR, while TCRdb's copy carries only in-frame clones and drops some. The table lists under 250,000 clones, roughly 85% of them singletons. The TCR was taken from a woman in her twenties or thirties in good health and CMV-seropositive. This chain joins TRBV28 and TRBJ2-7, with D possibly TRBD1 on 5 matching bases. Sequenced: PBMCs. Here the CDR3 reads CASSSSTQATYEQYF. For the CDR3, the DNA is TGTGCCAGCAGTTCCTCGACACAGGCTACCTACGAGCAGTACTTC. The full variable domain, in which reference TRBV28 and TRBJ2-7 provide the parts outside the CDR3, is DVKVTQSSRYLVKRTGEKVFLECVQDMDHENMFWYRQDPGLGLRLIYFSYDVKMKEKGDIPEGYSVSREKKERFSLILESASTNQTSMYLCASSSSTQATYEQYFGPGTRLTVT.